The 12 T cell receptor beta chains below come from one sample, sequenced in a study of shared clonotypes between healthy human individuals. Libraries were prepared by immunoSEQ multiplex PCR; TCRdb keeps only in-frame clonotypes and omits some of them. The sample has under 1,100,000 clones; around 76% are singletons. The sequenced material came from memory CD4+ T cells sorted from blood. Subset here: CD45RA-negative fraction. These receptors were taken from a man between 18 and 35 years old in good health.

This clone has a count of ten or more. The V and J genes are TRBV14 and TRBJ2-3, with 12 bases fitting TRBD2. Germline V gives CDR1 SGHDN, CDR2 FVKESK. The trim removed 0 bases at V and 2 bases at J, leaving 6 bases unmatched. The length of the CDR3 is 18 residues. This CDR3 reads CASSQEFGLAGITDTQYF. The CDR3 coding sequence is TGTGCCAGCAGCCAAGAATTCGGACTAGCGGGGATCACAGATACGCAGTATTTT.

This rearrangement joins TRBV23-1 to TRBJ2-7, with D tentatively TRBD2 (5 bases). TRBV23-1 falls under the ORF class, with uncertain function. V was cut by 8 bases and J by 7 bases, with 18 bases left in between. The CDR3 sequence is 13 residues long. The CDR3 region has the DNA TGCGCCAGCCCTCCGCCGTCGAGGGAGGAGCAGTACTTC. As protein: CASPPPSREEQYF.

The V gene is TRBV5-4, the J gene TRBJ2-1, with TRBD2 identical over 13 bases. With 5 bases clipped from V and 5 bases from J, the junction kept 4 bases outside the gene matches. From germline, CDR1 is SGHNT and CDR2 YYREEE (reference sequence). This CDR3 contains 15 residues. CDR3 sequence reads: CASRYTSGGDNEQFF. For the CDR3, the DNA is TGTGCCAGCAGATACACTAGCGGGGGGGACAATGAGCAGTTCTTC.

The chain recombines TRBV5-4 with TRBJ2-7, with a tentative D call TRBD1 (6 bases). This CDR3 has 13 residues. Per germline, CDR1 SGHNT and CDR2 YYREEE (reference sequence). With 4 bases removed from V and 3 bases from J, the gap between germline ends came to 11 bases. DNA of the CDR3: TGTGCCAGCAGCCCCCAGGGGATCTACGAGCAGTACTTC. It codes for CASSPQGIYEQYF.

This rearrangement joins TRBV11-2 to TRBJ1-4, with D possibly TRBD1 on 5 matching bases. CDR1 is SGHAT and CDR2 is FQNNGV in the germline V gene. Between the trimmed V and J ends, which lost 1 base and 5 bases, there was a span of 11 bases. This CDR3 has 15 amino acids. The CDR3 here is CASSLGGAGNEKLFF. CDR3 coding DNA: TGTGCCAGCAGCTTAGGAGGGGCGGGGAATGAAAAACTGTTTTTT.

There are a few counts of this clone. This chain connects TRBV19 to TRBJ2-1; D might be TRBD1 (5 bases). V was pared by 5 bases and J by 2 bases, with 7 bases between. The CDR3 sequence is 13 residues long. The germline CDR1 and CDR2 sequences are LNHDA and SQIVND (reference sequence). DNA of the CDR3: TGTGCCAGTAGTTCACAGGCCTACAATGAGCAGTTCTTC. As protein: CASSSQAYNEQFF.

The rearrangement uses TRBV9 and TRBJ2-5; tentative D call: TRBD2 (6 bases). Germline V gene lookup returns CDR1 SGDLS and CDR2 YYNGEE. The CDR3 covers 15 residues. Between the trimmed V and J ends, which lost 3 bases and 5 bases, there was a span of 17 bases. Here the CDR3 reads CASSDGGVVRETQYF. CDR3 sequence (DNA): TGTGCCAGCAGCGATGGCGGGGTGGTAAGGGAGACCCAGTACTTC.

The chain is built from TRBV29-1 and TRBJ1-1; the match to TRBD1 covers 7 bases. CDR1 SQVTM and CDR2 ANQGSEA come from the germline V gene. This CDR3 region has 15 residues. With 2 bases clipped from V and 1 base from J, the junction kept 7 bases outside the gene matches. For the CDR3, the DNA is TGCAGCGTTGAACAAGGTCAGGGGGGGAACACTGAAGCTTTCTTT. Translating gives CSVEQGQGGNTEAFF.

The chain has TRBV20-1 and TRBJ1-5; D unresolved. V was pared by 3 bases and J by 4 bases, with 4 bases between. Germline CDR1 reads DFQATT; CDR2 reads SNEGSKA (reference sequence). The CDR3 has 11 amino acids. CDR3 DNA: TGCAGTGCTAGCATTAATCAGCCCCAGCATTTT. Translating it yields CSASINQPQHF.

This sequence joins TRBV27 and TRBJ2-3, with 7 bases fitting TRBD1. The CDR3 is 12 residues long. After removal of 3 bases from V and 10 bases from J, the junction contained 4 bases not matched to a gene. Germline values: CDR1 MNHEY, CDR2 SMNVEV (reference sequence). This CDR3 reads CASSFRDSPQYF. The DNA for the CDR3 is TGTGCCAGCAGTTTCCGGGACAGCCCGCAGTATTTT.

The chain joins TRBV30 to TRBJ1-6, with D unclear. The CDR3 consists of 13 residues. Germline CDR1 and CDR2: GTSNPN and SVGIG (reference sequence). Trimming left V 3 bases short and J 10 bases short, with 13 bases between. In DNA form, the CDR3 reads TGTGCCTGGAGCGAGGTTATGGGATCACCCCTCCACTTT. It yields the protein CAWSEVMGSPLHF.

V gene TRBV5-1 combines with J gene TRBJ2-1, with D perhaps TRBD2 (5 bases). CDR3 length equals 15 residues. Trimming left V 2 bases short and J 0 bases short, with 9 bases between. CDR1 is SGHRS and CDR2 is YFSETQ in the germline V gene. CDR3 nucleotide sequence: TGCGCCAGCAGCTTACTAGACATCTCCTACAATGAGCAGTTCTTC. Translation gives CASSLLDISYNEQFF. Together with reference TRBV5-1 and TRBJ2-1, the CDR3 gives the full variable domain: KAGVTQTPRYLIKTRGQQVTLSCSPISGHRSVSWYQQTPGQGLQFLFEYFSETQRNKGNFPGRFSGRQFSNSRSEMNVSTLELGDSALYLCASSLLDISYNEQFFGPGTRLTVL.